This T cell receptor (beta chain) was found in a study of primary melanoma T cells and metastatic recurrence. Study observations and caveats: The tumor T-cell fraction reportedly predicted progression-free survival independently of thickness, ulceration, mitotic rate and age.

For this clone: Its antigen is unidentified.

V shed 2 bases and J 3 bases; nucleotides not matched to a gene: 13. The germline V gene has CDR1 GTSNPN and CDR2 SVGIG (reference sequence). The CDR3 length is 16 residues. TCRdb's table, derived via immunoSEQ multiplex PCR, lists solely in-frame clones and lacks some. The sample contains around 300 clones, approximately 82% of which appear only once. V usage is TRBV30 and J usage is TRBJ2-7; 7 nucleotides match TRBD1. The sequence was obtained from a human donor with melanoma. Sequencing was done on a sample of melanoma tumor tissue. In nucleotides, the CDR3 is TGTGCCTGGAGTCCTTCCGACAGGGTAATCCGCTACGAGCAGTACTTC. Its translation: CAWSPSDRVIRYEQYF.